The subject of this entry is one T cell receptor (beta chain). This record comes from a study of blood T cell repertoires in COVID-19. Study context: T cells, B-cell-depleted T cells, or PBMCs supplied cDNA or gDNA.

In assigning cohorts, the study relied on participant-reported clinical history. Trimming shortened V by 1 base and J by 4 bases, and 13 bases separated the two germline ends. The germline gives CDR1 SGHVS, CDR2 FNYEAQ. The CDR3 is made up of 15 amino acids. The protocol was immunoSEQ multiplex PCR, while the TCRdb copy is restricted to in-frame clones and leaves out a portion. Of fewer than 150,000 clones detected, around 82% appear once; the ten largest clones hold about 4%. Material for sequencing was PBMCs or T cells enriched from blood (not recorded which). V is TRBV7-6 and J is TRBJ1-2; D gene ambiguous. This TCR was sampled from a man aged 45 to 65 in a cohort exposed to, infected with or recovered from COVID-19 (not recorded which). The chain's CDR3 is CASSLVPAGSYGYTF. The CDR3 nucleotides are TGTGCCAGCAGCTTAGTGCCAGCGGGTTCCTATGGCTACACCTTC.